What follows describes a single TCR beta chain. What it recognizes is unknown. This record belongs to a study of Ad26.COV2.S vaccination and SARS-CoV-2 variants. Sequenced by immunoSEQ multiplex PCR; TCRdb stores in-frame clones only, minus some. The table records some 180,000 clones, approximately 90% of them present only once. CDR3 size: 16 residues. J gave up 7 bases and V 4 bases, and 11 bases lay outside the gene matches. Germline V gene data show CDR1 as MNHNY and CDR2 as SVGAGI (reference sequence). Study results and limitations: Vaccine recipients and placebo recipients showed similar non-spike TCR breadth.

This specimen consisted of peripheral blood, obtained after recovery from COVID-19. The clonotype was recovered from a human donor who had recovered from COVID-19. This chain joins TRBV6-6 and TRBJ2-1, with TRBD1 matching 9 bases. CDR3 region: CASSFSPGQGRNEQFF. CDR3 DNA: TGTGCCAGCAGTTTTTCTCCGGGACAGGGAAGGAATGAGCAGTTCTTC.